Listed below are T cell receptor beta chains from one sample, sequenced in a study of cytomegalovirus exposure and HLA in healthy donors. Profiling relied on immunoSEQ multiplex PCR, and the TCRdb table lists in-frame clones only, not all of them. The table shows about 160,000 clones, with approximately 70% occurring only once. Material for sequencing was PBMCs. These receptors came from a man aged 18 to 30 in good health and CMV-seropositive. The CDR3 runs from the conserved cysteine through the conserved F or W. Fields, in order: V gene, D gene, clone size, J gene, CDR3 DNA, CDR3 protein. D genes are given only for firm matches. The listing skips clone size in some rows; elsewhere it reads once, few, many or a size class.

V gene: TRBV5-1
D gene: -
clone size: -
J gene: TRBJ1-5
CDR3 DNA: TGCGCCAGCAGCCCCGTACCCGGGCAGCCCCAGCATTTT
CDR3 protein: CASSPVPGQPQHF

V gene: TRBV6-4
D gene: -
clone size: -
J gene: TRBJ2-5
CDR3 DNA: TGTGCCAGCAGTGACTCGGGCAGCCAAGAGACCCAGTACTTC
CDR3 protein: CASSDSGSQETQYF

V gene: TRBV5-4
D gene: TRBD2
clone size: -
J gene: TRBJ2-1
CDR3 DNA: TGTGCCAGCAGCGGGACTAGCGCGTGGGAGCAGTTCTTC
CDR3 protein: CASSGTSAWEQFF

V gene: TRBV4-1
D gene: -
clone size: -
J gene: TRBJ1-5
CDR3 DNA: TGCGCCAGCAGCCAAGAGCCAGTCAATCAGCCCCAGCATTTT
CDR3 protein: CASSQEPVNQPQHF

V gene: TRBV27
D gene: TRBD1
clone size: -
J gene: TRBJ1-3
CDR3 DNA: TGTGCCAGTAGTCGGACAGGGATTGTCGGAAACACCATATATTTT
CDR3 protein: CASSRTGIVGNTIYF

V gene: TRBV5-1
D gene: -
clone size: few
J gene: TRBJ1-1
CDR3 DNA: TGCGCCAGCAGCTTACCAGGGGAGGGTGAAGCTTTCTTT
CDR3 protein: CASSLPGEGEAFF

V gene: TRBV5-5
D gene: TRBD2
clone size: few
J gene: TRBJ2-1
CDR3 DNA: TGTGCCAGCAGCAGGGGACTAGCGGGAGGGCCGGGGAATGAGCAGTTCTTC
CDR3 protein: CASSRGLAGGPGNEQFF

V gene: TRBV4-2
D gene: -
clone size: -
J gene: TRBJ2-5
CDR3 DNA: TGTGCCAGCAGCCAAGAACGGTTCCAAGAGACCCAGTACTTC
CDR3 protein: CASSQERFQETQYF

V gene: TRBV30
D gene: TRBD1
clone size: -
J gene: TRBJ1-2
CDR3 DNA: TGTGCCTGGAGCAGGGCAGGGGGCGGCTATGGCTACACCTTC
CDR3 protein: CAWSRAGGGYGYTF

V gene: TRBV14
D gene: TRBD1
clone size: few
J gene: TRBJ1-1
CDR3 DNA: TGTGCCAGCAGCCAGACAGGGAATGAAGCTTTCTTT
CDR3 protein: CASSQTGNEAFF

V gene: TRBV15
D gene: -
clone size: -
J gene: TRBJ1-2
CDR3 DNA: TGTGCCACCAGCAGGACCAGGGAAAACTATGGCTACACCTTC
CDR3 protein: CATSRTRENYGYTF

V gene: TRBV19
D gene: TRBD2
clone size: once
J gene: TRBJ2-5
CDR3 DNA: TGTGCCAGTAGTATAGGGATAGCGGGAGGGGAGACCCAGTACTTC
CDR3 protein: CASSIGIAGGETQYF

V gene: TRBV28
D gene: -
clone size: -
J gene: TRBJ1-2
CDR3 DNA: TGTGCCAGCCTCATCGCGGGGCCGGGGGGTGGCTACACCTTC
CDR3 protein: CASLIAGPGGGYTF

V gene: TRBV10-1
D gene: TRBD1
clone size: -
J gene: TRBJ1-2
CDR3 DNA: TGCGCCAGAACAGGGGGCTATGGCTACACCTTC
CDR3 protein: CARTGGYGYTF

V gene: TRBV2
D gene: -
clone size: -
J gene: TRBJ1-1
CDR3 DNA: TGTGCCAGCAGCCAACTGGGGACTCACGCCAACACTGAAGCTTTCTTT
CDR3 protein: CASSQLGTHANTEAFF

V gene: TRBV4-2
D gene: -
clone size: -
J gene: TRBJ1-4
CDR3 DNA: TGTGCCAGCAGTGAAAGGGCCAGGGCTAATGAAAAACTGTTTTTT
CDR3 protein: CASSERARANEKLFF

V gene: TRBV9
D gene: -
clone size: -
J gene: TRBJ2-2
CDR3 DNA: TGTGCCAGCAGCGTAGGAGGCGCGAACACCGGGGAGCTGTTTTTT
CDR3 protein: CASSVGGANTGELFF

V gene: TRBV4-2
D gene: -
clone size: few
J gene: TRBJ1-5
CDR3 DNA: TGTGCCAGCAGCCAAGATACGGATCAGCCCCAGCATTTT
CDR3 protein: CASSQDTDQPQHF

V gene: TRBV6-1
D gene: -
clone size: -
J gene: TRBJ1-1
CDR3 DNA: TGTGCCAGCAGTGAAGGGGGCCGGGGGTACACTGAAGCTTTCTTT
CDR3 protein: CASSEGGRGYTEAFF

V gene: TRBV5-1
D gene: -
clone size: -
J gene: TRBJ2-3
CDR3 DNA: TGCGCCAGCAGCTTGGGGTCGGGAGCGGGAGATACGCAGTATTTT
CDR3 protein: CASSLGSGAGDTQYF

V gene: TRBV28
D gene: TRBD2
clone size: -
J gene: TRBJ2-1
CDR3 DNA: TGTGCCAGCAGCTGGGGGGGGATCGGGGATGAGCAGTTCTTC
CDR3 protein: CASSWGGIGDEQFF

V gene: TRBV5-1
D gene: TRBD2
clone size: -
J gene: TRBJ2-1
CDR3 DNA: TGCGCCAGCAGCGCCTCGACTAGCGGGGGATACAATGAGCAGTTCTTC
CDR3 protein: CASSASTSGGYNEQFF

V gene: TRBV6-4
D gene: -
clone size: -
J gene: TRBJ2-5
CDR3 DNA: TGTGCCACACTTCCGGGGAAAATGGAGGAGACCCAGTACTTC
CDR3 protein: CATLPGKMEETQYF

V gene: TRBV7-9
D gene: TRBD1
clone size: -
J gene: TRBJ2-1
CDR3 DNA: TGTGCCAGCAGCCGGGACAGTATACAGTTCTTC
CDR3 protein: CASSRDSIQFF

V gene: TRBV7-6
D gene: TRBD1
clone size: -
J gene: TRBJ1-4
CDR3 DNA: TGTGCCAGCAGCGTACAGGGGGCTAATGAAAAACTGTTTTTT
CDR3 protein: CASSVQGANEKLFF

V gene: TRBV25-1
D gene: -
clone size: -
J gene: TRBJ1-4
CDR3 DNA: TGTGCCAGCAGGGGACTCAAAAATGAAAAACTGTTTTTT
CDR3 protein: CASRGLKNEKLFF

V gene: TRBV29-1
D gene: TRBD2
clone size: -
J gene: TRBJ2-3
CDR3 DNA: TGCAGCGTTATCGGGACTAGCGGGACTAGCACAGATACGCAGTATTTT
CDR3 protein: CSVIGTSGTSTDTQYF

V gene: TRBV5-1
D gene: TRBD2
clone size: -
J gene: TRBJ2-1
CDR3 DNA: TGCGCCAGCAGCTCGGCTGGACTAGCGGGAGATCATGAGCAGTTCTTC
CDR3 protein: CASSSAGLAGDHEQFF

V gene: TRBV29-1
D gene: TRBD1
clone size: few
J gene: TRBJ2-5
CDR3 DNA: TGCAGCGTTGACCTAGGTGTCAGGGGGCCGGTTTGGCAAGAGACCCAGTACTTC
CDR3 protein: CSVDLGVRGPVWQETQYF

V gene: TRBV7-7
D gene: -
clone size: -
J gene: TRBJ2-2
CDR3 DNA: TGTGCTAGCAGCTTATCCAGCGGGCTGAACACCGGGGAGCTGTTTTTT
CDR3 protein: CASSLSSGLNTGELFF

V gene: TRBV15
D gene: -
clone size: -
J gene: TRBJ1-2
CDR3 DNA: TGTGCCACCAGCAGAGGGGGGGGCTATGGCTACACCTTC
CDR3 protein: CATSRGGGYGYTF

V gene: TRBV10-1
D gene: TRBD1
clone size: -
J gene: TRBJ1-5
CDR3 DNA: TGCGCCAGCAGTGCCGCCGGACAGGGACTGCCCCAGCATTTT
CDR3 protein: CASSAAGQGLPQHF

V gene: TRBV6-1
D gene: -
clone size: -
J gene: TRBJ1-5
CDR3 DNA: TGTGCCAGCAGTGAAGCGGGGGCAAGGGGCAATCAGCCCCAGCATTTT
CDR3 protein: CASSEAGARGNQPQHF

V gene: TRBV7-9
D gene: TRBD2
clone size: medium-sized
J gene: TRBJ2-1
CDR3 DNA: TGTGCCACCCAAACAAGCGGGAGAGGGGCGGGGAATGAGCAGTTCTTC
CDR3 protein: CATQTSGRGAGNEQFF

V gene: TRBV9
D gene: -
clone size: -
J gene: TRBJ2-3
CDR3 DNA: TGTGCCAGCAGACTCGGTTCGAGTCCCACAGATACGCAGTATTTT
CDR3 protein: CASRLGSSPTDTQYF

V gene: TRBV28
D gene: TRBD1
clone size: few
J gene: TRBJ2-1
CDR3 DNA: TGTGCCAGCAGCACGGACAGGACCTACAATGAGCAGTTCTTC
CDR3 protein: CASSTDRTYNEQFF

V gene: TRBV19
D gene: TRBD1
clone size: -
J gene: TRBJ1-5
CDR3 DNA: TGTGCCAGTAGTGGGACAGGGGTAAGCCAGCCCCAGCATTTT
CDR3 protein: CASSGTGVSQPQHF

V gene: TRBV15
D gene: TRBD2
clone size: -
J gene: TRBJ2-1
CDR3 DNA: TGTGCCACCAGCAGAGATAGCGGGGAAGTATGGAATGAGCAGTTCTTC
CDR3 protein: CATSRDSGEVWNEQFF

V gene: TRBV6-1
D gene: -
clone size: -
J gene: TRBJ1-5
CDR3 DNA: TGTGCCAGCTGTGGTGCAGGGCCCAATCAGCCCCAGCATTTT
CDR3 protein: CASCGAGPNQPQHF

V gene: TRBV11-3
D gene: TRBD1
clone size: -
J gene: TRBJ1-5
CDR3 DNA: TGTGCCAGCAGCTTAGTCATTCGGCGGGACAGGGGTCACAGGCAGCCCCAGCATTTT
CDR3 protein: CASSLVIRRDRGHRQPQHF

V gene: TRBV7-9
D gene: TRBD2
clone size: -
J gene: TRBJ2-5
CDR3 DNA: TGTGCCAGCAGCTTAGGACTAGCGGGGACAGCGACCCAGTACTTC
CDR3 protein: CASSLGLAGTATQYF

V gene: TRBV23-1
D gene: -
clone size: -
J gene: TRBJ2-2
CDR3 DNA: TGCGCCAGCGGTCCGACCGGGGAGCTGTTTTTT
CDR3 protein: CASGPTGELFF

V gene: TRBV18
D gene: -
clone size: -
J gene: TRBJ2-2
CDR3 DNA: TGTGCCAGCTCACGGGGGGCGAACACCGGGGAGCTGTTTTTT
CDR3 protein: CASSRGANTGELFF

V gene: TRBV6-1
D gene: TRBD1
clone size: -
J gene: TRBJ1-1
CDR3 DNA: TGTGCCAGCAGTGGAAGGATTACAGGGGGCGCTGAAGCTTTCTTT
CDR3 protein: CASSGRITGGAEAFF

V gene: TRBV5-8
D gene: TRBD2
clone size: few
J gene: TRBJ2-3
CDR3 DNA: TGTGCCAGCAGCTTGAAGCGGGGGGGTACTTACACAGATACGCAGTATTTT
CDR3 protein: CASSLKRGGTYTDTQYF